This T cell receptor (beta chain) was identified in a study of blood T cell repertoires in COVID-19. At the level of the study: T cells, B-cell-depleted T cells, or PBMCs supplied cDNA or gDNA.

The germline V gene encodes CDR1 SNHLY and CDR2 FYNNEI. Trimming took off 6 bases at V and 9 bases at J, with 12 bases between the two ends. CDR3 length equals 11 residues. The repertoire was sequenced with immunoSEQ multiplex PCR; TCRdb's copy has only in-frame clones and lacks some. The sample lists 250,000 to 300,000 clones, roughly nine tenths occurring once. This TCR derives from a man aged 50 to 59 with acute or convalescent COVID-19. Sequences were obtained from peripheral blood. J is TRBJ2-7 and V is TRBV2; a possible D gene is TRBD1 (5 bases). CDR3 nucleotides: TGTGCCAGCAGATCAGGGTTGAGGCAGTACTTC. This codes for CASRSGLRQYF.